The 26 T cell receptor beta chains reported below all come from one sample, sequenced in a study of T cells in localized non-small cell lung cancer. Assay: immunoSEQ multiplex PCR; the TCRdb copy retains only in-frame clones and omits some. The data contain about 2,800 clones, about 39% of them singletons. Material: lung tumor tissue, obtained before any cancer treatment. The receptors come from an older male donor with stage I squamous cell lung carcinoma.

In this sample, this clone is medium-sized (0.01 to 0.1%). Other nucleotide sequences in the sample specify the same CDR3. V is TRBV6-8 and J is TRBJ1-1; possible D gene TRBD1, 6 bases. The V end lost 5 bases, the J end lost 1 base, and 8 bases lay between the germline ends. CDR1 and CDR2 from the germline V gene are MNHGY and SAAAGT. The CDR3 contains 13 residues. Written as DNA, the CDR3 is TGTGCCAGCAGTGACAGGCCGAACACTGAAGCTTTCTTT. Translated, it gives CASSDRPNTEAFF.

This chain connects TRBV28 to TRBJ1-1; 10 positions match TRBD1. This CDR3 is 18 amino acids long. Losses at the gene ends were 0 bases for V and 4 bases for J; bases not matched to a gene: 11. Germline V gene data show CDR1 as MDHEN and CDR2 as SYDVKM. The CDR3 DNA sequence: TGTGCCAGCAGTTTATGGGCCGGGACAGGGGTTTCTGGCACTGAAGCTTTCTTT. Amino acid sequence: CASSLWAGTGVSGTEAFF.

This CDR3 reads CASSIPRMGAASGSADTQYF. CDR3 nucleotide sequence: TGTGCCAGTAGTATACCCAGAATGGGTGCGGCTAGCGGGAGTGCGGATACGCAGTATTTT. The chain has TRBV19 and TRBJ2-3; 10 nucleotides agree with TRBD2. Germline V CDR1 and CDR2: LNHDA, SQIVND (reference sequence). J was trimmed by 6 bases and V by 2 bases; bases with no gene match: 20. The CDR3 sequence is 20 residues long.

Sample share makes this clone medium-sized (0.01 to 0.1%). CDR3 loop: CASSQGEGAGANVLTF. In nucleotides, the CDR3 is TGTGCCAGCAGCCAAGGAGAGGGAGCTGGGGCCAACGTCCTGACTTTC. The rearrangement uses TRBV11-3 and TRBJ2-6; D might be TRBD2 (5 bases). CDR1 and CDR2 from the germline V gene are SGHNT and YENEEA. CDR3 length: 16 residues. Trimming pared 5 bases from V and 2 bases from J, leaving 13 bases between.

V is TRBV9 and J is TRBJ2-1; TRBD2 aligns across 12 bases. V shed 7 bases and J 9 bases; nucleotides not matched to a gene: 8. The CDR3 is made up of 14 amino acids. Germline assignment: CDR1 SGDLS and CDR2 YYNGEE. The CDR3 nucleotides are TGTGCCAGCGATGGACTAGCGGGACAGGCTGAGCAGTTCTTC. This codes for CASDGLAGQAEQFF. The whole variable domain, remainder taken from reference TRBV9 and TRBJ2-1, is DSGVTQTPKHLITATGQRVTLRCSPRSGDLSVYWYQQSLDQGLQFLIQYYNGEERAKGNILERFSAQQFPDLHSELNLSSLELGDSALYFCASDGLAGQAEQFFGPGTRLTVL.

The V gene is TRBV19, the J gene TRBJ2-7; D might be TRBD2 (5 bases). The CDR3 is 13 residues long. Trimming removed 8 bases from V and 2 bases from J, with 13 bases in between. Germline loops: CDR1 LNHDA, CDR2 SQIVND (reference sequence). The DNA of the CDR3 is TGTGCCAGTGCGGGCAGCACGACCTACGAGCAGTACTTC. This sequence encodes CASAGSTTYEQYF.

The genes are TRBV19 and TRBJ2-5, with D perhaps being TRBD1 or TRBD2 (5 bases each). V was shortened by 3 bases and J by 4 bases, with 15 bases between the two germline ends. Germline-derived CDR1 and CDR2 are LNHDA and SQIVND (reference sequence). The CDR3 loop spans 15 amino acids. The CDR3 DNA follows: TGTGCCAGTAGTATGGGCAGGGACCTTCGAGAGACCCAGTACTTC. It translates to CASSMGRDLRETQYF. Supplemented by reference TRBV19 and TRBJ2-5, the full variable domain reads DGGITQSPKYLFRKEGQNVTLSCEQNLNHDAMYWYRQDPGQGLRLIYYSQIVNDFQKGDIAEGYSVSREKKESFPLTVTSAQKNPTAFYLCASSMGRDLRETQYFGPGTRLLVL.

This clone appeared a few times. The rearrangement links TRBV9 to TRBJ2-3; D is unresolved. This CDR3 has 12 residues. Germline lookup yields CDR1 SGDLS and CDR2 YYNGEE. The germline V and J ends were trimmed by 3 bases and 6 bases, with 8 bases remaining between them. The CDR3 spells CASSARLDTQYF. The DNA of the CDR3 is TGTGCCAGCAGCGCCCGACTGGATACGCAGTATTTT.

This chain links TRBV9 with TRBJ2-7; D may be TRBD1 (5 bases). There are 12 residues in the CDR3. CDR1 is SGDLS and CDR2 is YYNGEE in the germline V gene. V was shortened by 5 bases and J by 2 bases, with 8 bases between the two germline ends. CDR3 residues: CASSIQAYEQYF. CDR3 coding DNA: TGTGCCAGCAGTATACAGGCCTACGAGCAGTACTTC.

Only a few counts were recorded for this clone. The rearrangement uses TRBV6-8 and TRBJ1-1; 7 bases are shared with TRBD1. Germline CDR1 and CDR2: MNHGY and SAAAGT. Trimming cost V 6 bases and J 4 bases; bases outside gene matches: 5. The CDR3 runs 13 residues. For the CDR3, the DNA is TGTGCCAGCAGCCTCGACAGGGCCACTGAAGCTTTCTTT. Protein: CASSLDRATEAFF.

This clone was observed a few times. The CDR3 bases are TGTGCCAGCAGTGGGGGACAGAACACCGGGGAGCTGTTTTTT. Amino acid sequence: CASSGGQNTGELFF. The rearrangement links TRBV9 to TRBJ2-2; a possible D gene is TRBD1 (6 bases). V was trimmed by 5 bases and J by 1 base, leaving 9 bases between them. Germline V lookup: CDR1 SGDLS, CDR2 YYNGEE. The CDR3 is 14 residues long.

This chain's CDR3 is CASSKGVTYNEQFF. The CDR3 nucleotides are TGTGCCAGTAGTAAGGGAGTGACGTACAATGAGCAGTTCTTC. The chain combines TRBV19 with TRBJ2-1, with D perhaps TRBD2 (5 bases). The ends were cut back, 4 bases at V and 4 bases at J, with 11 bases in the middle. In germline, CDR1 is LNHDA, CDR2 SQIVND (reference sequence). This CDR3 has 14 amino acids.

This rearrangement joins TRBV9 to TRBJ2-7, with 8 bases that match TRBD2. Per germline, CDR1 SGDLS and CDR2 YYNGEE. CDR3 size: 14 residues. J was trimmed by 3 bases and V by 0 bases; bases with no gene match: 2. In nucleotides, the CDR3 is TGTGCCAGCAGCGTAGCCAGCGGGAGCTACGAGCAGTACTTC. Its translation: CASSVASGSYEQYF.

Note on this clone: The junction departs from the called germline gene at one end, perhaps through a read error. The J gene is TRBJ2-2, the V gene TRBV6-8, with D unresolved. The length of the CDR3 is 12 residues. Germline CDR1 and CDR2: MNHGY and SAAAGT. In DNA, the CDR3 is TGTGCCATCAGTTACGACCCCGGGGAGCTGTTTTTT. Protein sequence: CAISYDPGELFF.

The genes are TRBV28 and TRBJ1-4, with no clear D. V was cut by 6 bases and J by 4 bases, with 12 bases left in between. Germline CDR1 and CDR2: MDHEN and SYDVKM. CDR3 length: 14 residues. The CDR3 DNA reads as TGTGCCAGCAGCCCGGGAAACCGTAATGAAAAACTGTTTTTT. Amino acids: CASSPGNRNEKLFF.

This clone qualifies as medium-sized (0.01 to 0.1%). The chain links TRBV9 to TRBJ1-2; D remains unclear. Deletions cut 0 bases from V and 2 bases from J, with 8 bases between. The CDR3 has 14 residues. Germline CDR1 is SGDLS and CDR2 is YYNGEE. CDR3 protein: CASSVVPQNYGYTF. The DNA of the CDR3 is TGTGCCAGCAGCGTAGTGCCTCAGAACTATGGCTACACCTTC. Full variable domain (missing parts from reference TRBV9 and TRBJ1-2): DSGVTQTPKHLITATGQRVTLRCSPRSGDLSVYWYQQSLDQGLQFLIQYYNGEERAKGNILERFSAQQFPDLHSELNLSSLELGDSALYFCASSVVPQNYGYTFGSGTRLTVV.

The rearrangement uses TRBV30 and TRBJ1-1, with D perhaps matching TRBD1 (5 bases). V was trimmed by 4 bases and J by 4 bases, leaving 10 bases between them. Germline loops: CDR1 GTSNPN, CDR2 SVGIG (reference sequence). This CDR3 is built from 12 residues. CDR3 sequence reads: CAWNPGGTEAFF. CDR3 nucleotide sequence: TGTGCCTGGAACCCCGGGGGCACTGAAGCTTTCTTT.

This chain connects TRBV19 to TRBJ2-1; D is perhaps TRBD1 or TRBD2 (6 bases each). This CDR3 has 15 amino acids. Germline V CDR1 and CDR2: LNHDA, SQIVND (reference sequence). The V and J ends lost 7 bases and 3 bases respectively, with 16 bases between them. The DNA of the CDR3 is TGTGCCAGTACCTTAGGGGGGCGAGACTACAATGAGCAGTTCTTC. Translated, it gives CASTLGGRDYNEQFF.

This clone was detected once. This chain links TRBV5-1 with TRBJ1-1, with D tentatively TRBD1 (5 bases). Germline-derived CDR1 and CDR2 are SGHRS and YFSETQ. Trimming took off 0 bases at V and 4 bases at J, with 13 bases between the two ends. This CDR3 comprises 15 residues. This chain's CDR3 is CASSLVHGGGTEAFF. CDR3 coding DNA: TGCGCCAGCAGCTTGGTCCATGGTGGGGGCACTGAAGCTTTCTTT.

This chain connects TRBV30 to TRBJ1-2, with D possibly matching TRBD1 (6 bases). The CDR3 sequence is 15 residues long. Germline values: CDR1 GTSNPN, CDR2 SVGIG (reference sequence). Trimming stripped 5 bases from V and 3 bases from J, with 19 bases between. In DNA, the CDR3 is TGTGCCTGGCACCGACAGGCGTTAAAGGACTATGGCTACACCTTC. Protein product: CAWHRQALKDYGYTF.

The V and J genes are TRBV15 and TRBJ1-3; D uncertain. Trimming took off 3 bases at V and 0 bases at J, with 9 bases between the two ends. CDR3 length: 15 residues. CDR1 is LNHNV, CDR2 YYDKDF, per germline (reference sequence). CDR3 DNA: TGTGCCACCAGCAGGACACCGAGCTCTGGAAACACCATATATTTT. Translating it yields CATSRTPSSGNTIYF. The complete variable domain, with remaining parts taken from reference TRBV15 and TRBJ1-3, reads DAMVIQNPRYQVTQFGKPVTLSCSQTLNHNVMYWYQQKSSQAPKLLFHYYDKDFNNEADTPDNFQSRRPNTSFCFLDIRSPGLGDTAMYLCATSRTPSSGNTIYFGEGSWLTVV.

This clone was seen more than once but under ten times. The chain has TRBV7-6 and TRBJ2-2; a weak D match, TRBD1 (5 bases). The CDR3 contains 14 residues. The germline CDR1 and CDR2 sequences are SGHVS and FNYEAQ. Trimming removed 3 bases at V and 4 bases at J, with 9 bases between. The CDR3 nucleotides are TGTGCCAGCAGCTTGCAGGGTACCACCGGGGAGCTGTTTTTT. Protein: CASSLQGTTGELFF.

This clone was seen more than once but under ten times. V gene TRBV6-8 combines with J gene TRBJ2-7; the match to TRBD2 covers 15 bases. Per germline, CDR1 MNHGY and CDR2 SAAAGT. The CDR3 runs 17 residues. J was trimmed by 9 bases and V by 6 bases; bases with no gene match: 15. CDR3 DNA sequence: TGTGCCAGCAGACCGAATAGCGGACTAGCGGGAGGGCCCGGGCAGTACTTC. Protein product: CASRPNSGLAGGPGQYF.

CDR3 coding DNA: TGCGCCAGCAGCACCGGGACTAGCGGCTACAATGAGCAGTTCTTC. It translates to CASSTGTSGYNEQFF. The rearrangement joins TRBV5-1 to TRBJ2-1, with TRBD2 matching over 11 bases. The CDR3 length is 15 residues. Germline CDR1 is SGHRS and CDR2 is YFSETQ. The trim removed 4 bases at V and 3 bases at J, leaving 3 bases unmatched.

The chain combines TRBV18 with TRBJ2-3, with 10 positions matching TRBD2. Germline V lookup: CDR1 KGHSH, CDR2 LQKENI. V was pared by 2 bases and J by 4 bases, with 21 bases of the junction left unmatched. CDR3 length equals 21 residues. CDR3 in amino acids: CASSPVVNSGRTSPSADTQYF. For the CDR3, the DNA is TGTGCCAGCTCACCAGTAGTTAATAGCGGGAGGACATCTCCTAGCGCAGATACGCAGTATTTT.

The table lists this clone with a few counts. This chain links TRBV6-8 with TRBJ2-7, with D perhaps TRBD1 (6 bases). V lost 4 bases and J 4 bases, leaving 26 bases between the germline ends. CDR3 length equals 18 residues. CDR1 MNHGY and CDR2 SAAAGT come from the germline V gene. The DNA of the CDR3 is TGTGCCAGCAGTTTCTCCCCCTCGTCGGGGACAAGGCTTTACGAGCAGTACTTC. Its protein product is CASSFSPSSGTRLYEQYF.